This TCR beta chain was recorded in a study of T cells in Graves' hyperthyroidism and ophthalmopathy (dated by TCRdb to between 2018 and 2021). Background on the whole study: Peripheral blood samples were taken at initial diagnosis, before any treatment was given. In roughly six Graves' hyperthyroidism patients, the study also compared T-cell repertoires from thyroid tissue with T-cell repertoires from blood. TCR Vbeta CDR3 sequencing of approximately 140 peripheral blood samples (over 40 ophthalmopathy, 75 to 80 hyperthyroidism and roughly 17 progressor patients) is reported in the paper. To identify distinguishing TCR V-J signatures, a discovery cohort of 90 to 100 patients was used, comprising some 45 with Graves' ophthalmopathy and some 57 with stable Graves' hyperthyroidism. Whether ophthalmopathy could be predicted prospectively was tested in an independent validation cohort made up of 18 to 20 hyperthyroidism patients plus 17 patients who later progressed to ophthalmopathy. After sampling, hyperthyroidism patients received methimazole starting at 30 mg daily, and ophthalmopathy patients received high-dose intravenous methylprednisolone. The 100 or so discovery patients were randomly divided into training and test sets at a 7:3 ratio.

Amplification of TCR beta CDR3 regions was carried out from RNA transcripts. A first-round RT-PCR of the TCR CDR3 used the HTBI primer set with the Qiagen OneStep RT-PCR kit. The libraries were constructed in a second round of multiplex PCR and then size-selected and purified. Paired-end sequencing of the libraries was performed with 100 bp reads on an Illumina HiSeq2000. The source study handled its data this way. Raw data were processed with SOAPnuke, discarding reads with adapters, uncalled bases, mean Phred below 15, or no exact constant-primer or identifier match. COPE v1.2.5 was used to merge high-quality paired reads, and clonotypes were defined as unique nucleotide sequences. Clonotypes were aligned to IMGT TRBV, TRBD and TRBJ reference segments using MiTCR v1.1. Only V-J combinations with frequency above 0.0001, covering 99% to 99.2% of repertoires, were analysed. The TCS score was defined as F50 (clonal expansion) divided by E x V (chaos), with BLOSUM62-based TCRdist calculated between CDR3 peptides within each V-J. Welch's t-statistics and random forest reduced roughly 530 V-J features to 13, which were used in a naive Bayes classifier (R e1071). The public sequencing data were trimmed at Q25 with fastp and processed into clonotypes with MiXCR by TCRdb, which kept only in-frame beta chains. Entries are consolidated by CDR3 protein sequence, retaining the most common genes and DNA. What appears here as the V and J calls and clone size reflects TCRdb's work, not the paper's. The sample yields 600,000 to 850,000 distinct CDR3 sequences; about 17% were counted once. The ten largest clones represent 16% of the sample.

In this sample, this clonotype turned up many times. The antigen it recognizes is unknown. The record has no base qualities; no much larger clone is one base away. What the work shows at the level of the full study, not this receptor alone: In validation, progression to ophthalmopathy was predicted by the model with around 70% sensitivity and roughly 72% specificity, a median of around 6.5 months before onset. A 13 V-J signature model separated ophthalmopathy from stable hyperthyroidism, with roughly 88% sensitivity and around 84% specificity in cross-validation and 80%/75% in testing. No statistical method was used to set the sample size in advance, and investigators knew the group allocation. Blood samples also contained most of the expanded thyroid clonotypes (frequency above 0.001), which suggests that blood repertoires may reflect thyroid immune responses.

Hyperthyroidism patients were newly diagnosed, with disease duration under 2 months, and aged 18 to 65 years. Exclusion was applied to patients with uncontrolled infections, other autoimmune diseases, pregnancy or lactation. Diagnoses were established on the basis of clinical symptoms, serum thyroxine and TRAb, thyroid ultrasound, and orbital computed tomography. Blood from progressor patients was drawn when they were first diagnosed with hyperthyroidism, before any ophthalmopathy symptoms appeared. PBMCs were isolated from 10 ml of fresh peripheral blood by Ficoll-Paque density gradient centrifugation. Progressor patients were defined as those initially diagnosed with Graves' hyperthyroidism in whom ophthalmopathy developed during follow-up. Total RNA was extracted with Trizol reagent, and quality was checked on an Agilent 2100 Bioanalyzer. Reading the germline V gene gives CDR1 SGHRS and CDR2 YFSETQ. The germline V and J ends show losses of 4 bases and 10 bases respectively, and no gene match explains 4 bases of the junction. From its cysteine to its phenylalanine, the CDR3 spans 12 amino acids. Just the 36-base CDR3 DNA is kept, in frame starting at base 1.

Recombination linked TRBV5-1 to TRBJ1-1; 10 middle bases align to TRBD1. This sequence was found in a woman aged 50 to 60 with Graves' hyperthyroidism that later progressed to Graves' ophthalmopathy. The sequencing sample was made of blood. This receptor has the CDR3 CASSVGQGPAFF. The base sequence is TGCGCCAGCAGCGTGGGACAGGGGCCAGCTTTCTTT. With the portions outside the CDR3 filled from the reference TRBV5-1 and TRBJ1-1 genes, the complete variable region becomes KAGVTQTPRYLIKTRGQQVTLSCSPISGHRSVSWYQQTPGQGLQFLFEYFSETQRNKGNFPGRFSGRQFSNSRSEMNVSTLELGDSALYLCASSVGQGPAFFGQGTRLTVV.